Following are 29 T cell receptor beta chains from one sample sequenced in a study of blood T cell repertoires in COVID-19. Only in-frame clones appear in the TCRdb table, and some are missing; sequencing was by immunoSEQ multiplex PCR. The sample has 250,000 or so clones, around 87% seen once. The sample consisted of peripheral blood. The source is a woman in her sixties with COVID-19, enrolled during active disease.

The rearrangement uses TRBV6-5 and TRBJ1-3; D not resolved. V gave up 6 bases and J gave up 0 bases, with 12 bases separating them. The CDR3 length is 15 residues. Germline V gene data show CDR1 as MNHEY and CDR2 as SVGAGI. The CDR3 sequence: CASREGRNSGNTIYF. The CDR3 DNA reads TGTGCCAGCAGGGAGGGCAGGAACTCTGGAAACACCATATATTTT.

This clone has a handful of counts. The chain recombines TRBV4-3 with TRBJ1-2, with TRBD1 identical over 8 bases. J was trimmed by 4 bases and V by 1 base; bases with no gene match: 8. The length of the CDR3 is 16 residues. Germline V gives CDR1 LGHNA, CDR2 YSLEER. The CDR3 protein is CASSQGAGGDVYGYTF. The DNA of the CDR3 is TGCGCCAGCAGCCAAGGGGCAGGGGGCGACGTCTATGGCTACACCTTC.

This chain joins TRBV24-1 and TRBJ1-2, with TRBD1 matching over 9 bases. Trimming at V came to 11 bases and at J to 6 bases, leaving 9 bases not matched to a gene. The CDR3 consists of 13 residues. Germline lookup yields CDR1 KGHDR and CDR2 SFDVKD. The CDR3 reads CAIINRGLNGYTF. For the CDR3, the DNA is TGTGCCATTATCAACAGGGGGCTTAATGGCTACACCTTC.

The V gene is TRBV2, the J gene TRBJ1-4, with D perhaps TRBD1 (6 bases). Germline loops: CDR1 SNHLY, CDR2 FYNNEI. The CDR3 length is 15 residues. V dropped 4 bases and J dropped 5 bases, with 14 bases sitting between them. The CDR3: CASSAPGTQNEKLFF. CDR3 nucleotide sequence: TGTGCCAGCAGTGCCCCCGGGACACAAAATGAAAAACTGTTTTTT.

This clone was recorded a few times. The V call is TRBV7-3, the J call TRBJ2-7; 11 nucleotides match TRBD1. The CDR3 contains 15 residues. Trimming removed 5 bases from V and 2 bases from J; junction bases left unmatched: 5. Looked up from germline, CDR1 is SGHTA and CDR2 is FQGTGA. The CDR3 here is CASSLGTGGTYEQYF. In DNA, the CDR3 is TGTGCCAGCAGCCTGGGGACAGGGGGAACCTACGAGCAGTACTTC.

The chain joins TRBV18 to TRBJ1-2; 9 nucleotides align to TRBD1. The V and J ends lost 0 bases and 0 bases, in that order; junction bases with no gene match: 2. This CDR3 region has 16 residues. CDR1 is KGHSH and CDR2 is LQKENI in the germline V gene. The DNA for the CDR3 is TGTGCCAGCTCACCACCGGACAGGGGAGCTAACTATGGCTACACCTTC. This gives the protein CASSPPDRGANYGYTF.

CDR3 protein: CATRGTDSYEQYF. DNA for the CDR3: TGTGCCACCAGGGGGACAGACTCCTACGAGCAGTACTTC. This sequence joins TRBV15 and TRBJ2-7; 7 nucleotides align to TRBD1. Germline V gives CDR1 LNHNV, CDR2 YYDKDF (reference sequence). J was trimmed by 0 bases and V by 6 bases; bases with no gene match: 2. CDR3 length equals 13 residues.

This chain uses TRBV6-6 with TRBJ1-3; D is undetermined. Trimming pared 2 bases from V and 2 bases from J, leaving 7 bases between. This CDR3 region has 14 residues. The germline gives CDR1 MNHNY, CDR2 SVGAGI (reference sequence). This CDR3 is CASSYPSPGNTIYF. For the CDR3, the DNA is TGTGCCAGCAGTTACCCTTCTCCTGGAAACACCATATATTTT.

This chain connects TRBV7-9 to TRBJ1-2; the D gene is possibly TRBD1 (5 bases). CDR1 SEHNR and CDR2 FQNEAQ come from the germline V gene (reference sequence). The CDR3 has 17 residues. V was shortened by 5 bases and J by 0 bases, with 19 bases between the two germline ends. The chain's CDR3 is CASSIKRGREANYGYTF. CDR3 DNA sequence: TGTGCCAGCAGCATTAAGAGAGGCAGGGAAGCTAACTATGGCTACACCTTC. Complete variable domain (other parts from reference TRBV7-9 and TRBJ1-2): DTGVSQNPRHKITKRGQNVTFRCDPISEHNRLYWYRQTLGQGPEFLTYFQNEAQLEKSRLLSDRFSAERPKGSFSTLEIQRTEQGDSAMYLCASSIKRGREANYGYTFGSGTRLTVV.

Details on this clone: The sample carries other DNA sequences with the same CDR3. CDR3 residues: CASSRPGNTEAFF. The CDR3 DNA follows: TGTGCCAGTAGTAGACCGGGTAACACTGAAGCTTTCTTT. J is TRBJ1-1 and V is TRBV19; D is unresolved. CDR3 length equals 13 residues. Trimming took off 4 bases at V and 2 bases at J, with 8 bases between the two ends. Germline loops: CDR1 LNHDA, CDR2 SQIVND (reference sequence).

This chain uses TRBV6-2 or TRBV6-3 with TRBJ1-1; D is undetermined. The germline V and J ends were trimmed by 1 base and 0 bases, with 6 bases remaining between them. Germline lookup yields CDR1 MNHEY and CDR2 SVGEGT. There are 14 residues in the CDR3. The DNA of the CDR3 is TGTGCCAGCAGTTACTTACTAATGAACACTGAAGCTTTCTTT. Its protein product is CASSYLLMNTEAFF.

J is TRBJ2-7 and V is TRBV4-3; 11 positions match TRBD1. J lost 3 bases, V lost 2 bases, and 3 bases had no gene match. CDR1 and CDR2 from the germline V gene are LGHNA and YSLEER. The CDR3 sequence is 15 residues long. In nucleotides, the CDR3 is TGCGCCAGCAGCCAACAGGGGACAGGGGGCTACGAGCAGTACTTC. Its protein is CASSQQGTGGYEQYF.

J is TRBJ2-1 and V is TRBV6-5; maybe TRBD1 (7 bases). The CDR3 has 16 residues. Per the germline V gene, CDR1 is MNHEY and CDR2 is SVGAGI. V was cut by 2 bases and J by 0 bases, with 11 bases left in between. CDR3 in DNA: TGTGCCAGCAGTTACCAGGGGGACTTCTCCTACAATGAGCAGTTCTTC. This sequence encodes CASSYQGDFSYNEQFF.

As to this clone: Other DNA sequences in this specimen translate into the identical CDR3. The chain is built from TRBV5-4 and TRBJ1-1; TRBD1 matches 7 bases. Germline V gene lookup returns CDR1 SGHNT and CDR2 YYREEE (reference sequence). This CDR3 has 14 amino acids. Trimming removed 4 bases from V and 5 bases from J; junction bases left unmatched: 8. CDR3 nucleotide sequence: TGTGCCAGCAGCCGGGAACAGGGGAATACTGAAGCTTTCTTT. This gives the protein CASSREQGNTEAFF.

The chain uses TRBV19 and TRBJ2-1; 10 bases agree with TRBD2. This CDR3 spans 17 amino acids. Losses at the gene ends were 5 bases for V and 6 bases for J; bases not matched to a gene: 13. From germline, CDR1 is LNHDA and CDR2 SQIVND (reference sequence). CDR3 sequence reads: CASSSHLAGGAFNEQFF. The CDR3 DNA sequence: TGTGCCAGTAGTTCCCACTTAGCGGGGGGCGCCTTCAATGAGCAGTTCTTC. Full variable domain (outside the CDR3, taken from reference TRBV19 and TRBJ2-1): DGGITQSPKYLFRKEGQNVTLSCEQNLNHDAMYWYRQDPGQGLRLIYYSQIVNDFQKGDIAEGYSVSREKKESFPLTVTSAQKNPTAFYLCASSSHLAGGAFNEQFFGPGTRLTVL.

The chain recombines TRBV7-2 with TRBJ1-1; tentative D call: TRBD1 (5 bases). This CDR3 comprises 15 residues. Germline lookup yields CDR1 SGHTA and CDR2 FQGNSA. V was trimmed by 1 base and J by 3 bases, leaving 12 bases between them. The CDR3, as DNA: TGTGCCAGCAGCTTAGGTCGGGGGTGGGACACTGAAGCTTTCTTT. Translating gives CASSLGRGWDTEAFF.

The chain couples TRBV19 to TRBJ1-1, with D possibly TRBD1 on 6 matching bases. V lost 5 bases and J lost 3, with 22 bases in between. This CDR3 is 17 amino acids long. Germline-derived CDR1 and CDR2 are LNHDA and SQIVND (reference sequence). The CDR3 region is CASSWQGRLINHTEAFF. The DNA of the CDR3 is TGTGCCAGTAGTTGGCAGGGGCGCTTAATTAATCACACTGAAGCTTTCTTT.

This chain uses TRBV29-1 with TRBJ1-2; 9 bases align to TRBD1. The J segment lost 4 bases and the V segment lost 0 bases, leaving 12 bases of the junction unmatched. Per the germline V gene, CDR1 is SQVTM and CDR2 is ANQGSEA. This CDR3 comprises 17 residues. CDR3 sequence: CSVEDPKGTGRRYGYTF. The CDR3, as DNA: TGCAGCGTTGAAGATCCCAAAGGGACAGGGAGGCGCTATGGCTACACCTTC. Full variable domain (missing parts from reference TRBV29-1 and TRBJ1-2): SAVISQKPSRDICQRGTSLTIQCQVDSQVTMMFWYRQQPGQSLTLIATANQGSEATYESGFVIDKFPISRPNLTFSTLTVSNMSPEDSSIYLCSVEDPKGTGRRYGYTFGSGTRLTVV.

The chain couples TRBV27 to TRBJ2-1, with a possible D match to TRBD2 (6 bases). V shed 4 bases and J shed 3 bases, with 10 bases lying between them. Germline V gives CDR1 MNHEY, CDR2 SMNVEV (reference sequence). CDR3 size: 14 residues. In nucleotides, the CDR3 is TGTGCCAGCAGTTCGGGGGTTCGCTACAATGAGCAGTTCTTC. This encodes CASSSGVRYNEQFF.

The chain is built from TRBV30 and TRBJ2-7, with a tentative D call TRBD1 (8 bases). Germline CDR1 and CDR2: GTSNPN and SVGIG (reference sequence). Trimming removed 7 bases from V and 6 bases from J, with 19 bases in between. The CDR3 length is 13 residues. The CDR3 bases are TGTGCCTCCCGGACAGGGAGGGTAGGCGAGCAGTACTTC. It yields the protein CASRTGRVGEQYF.

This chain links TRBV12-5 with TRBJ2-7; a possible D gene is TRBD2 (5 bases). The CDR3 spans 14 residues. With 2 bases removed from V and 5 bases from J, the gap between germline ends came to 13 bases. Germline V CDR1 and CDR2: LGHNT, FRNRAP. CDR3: CASGLPRERDEQYF. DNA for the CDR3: TGTGCTAGTGGTTTGCCCCGGGAAAGGGACGAGCAGTACTTC.

The DNA of the CDR3 is TGTGCCTGGAGCAGGGAGAACACTGAAGCTTTCTTT. Its protein product is CAWSRENTEAFF. The rearrangement uses TRBV30 and TRBJ1-1; tentatively, D is TRBD1 (5 bases). This CDR3 comprises 12 residues. The V gene's germline CDR1 is GTSNPN and CDR2 SVGIG (reference sequence). V lost 3 bases to trimming and J lost 1 base, with 6 bases between them.

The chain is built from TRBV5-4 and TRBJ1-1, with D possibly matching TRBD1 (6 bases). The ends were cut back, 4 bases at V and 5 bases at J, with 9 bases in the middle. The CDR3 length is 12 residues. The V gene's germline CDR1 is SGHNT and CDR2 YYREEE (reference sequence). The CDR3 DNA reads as TGTGCCAGCAGCGCAGGGGAGACTGAAGCTTTCTTT. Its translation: CASSAGETEAFF.

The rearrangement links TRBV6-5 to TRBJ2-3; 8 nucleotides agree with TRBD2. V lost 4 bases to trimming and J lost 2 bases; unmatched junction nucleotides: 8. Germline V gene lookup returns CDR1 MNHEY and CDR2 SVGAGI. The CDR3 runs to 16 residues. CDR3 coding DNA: TGTGCCAGCAGTTTGCAGCGGGGGTTTCCCACAGATACGCAGTATTTT. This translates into CASSLQRGFPTDTQYF.

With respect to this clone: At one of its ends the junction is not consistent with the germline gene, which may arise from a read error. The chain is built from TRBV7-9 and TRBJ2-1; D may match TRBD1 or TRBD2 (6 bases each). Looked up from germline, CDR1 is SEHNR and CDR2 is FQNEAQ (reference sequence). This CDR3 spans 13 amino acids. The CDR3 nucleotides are TGTGCCAGCACCTTAGGGGGGCGGAATGAGCAGTTCTTC. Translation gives CASTLGGRNEQFF.

Written as DNA, the CDR3 is TGTGCCAGCAGACCGGGACAGGACTATGGCTACACCTTC. This sequence encodes CASRPGQDYGYTF. The chain employs TRBV2 and TRBJ1-2; 8 bases map to TRBD1. The CDR3 totals 13 residues. The germline V gene encodes CDR1 SNHLY and CDR2 FYNNEI. Trimming removed 6 bases from V and 3 bases from J; junction bases left unmatched: 3.

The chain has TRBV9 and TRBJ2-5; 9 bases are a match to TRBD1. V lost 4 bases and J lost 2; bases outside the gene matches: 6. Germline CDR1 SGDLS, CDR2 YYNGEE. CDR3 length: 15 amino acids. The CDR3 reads CASSWKGQGQETQYF. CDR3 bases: TGTGCCAGCAGCTGGAAGGGACAGGGTCAAGAGACCCAGTACTTC.

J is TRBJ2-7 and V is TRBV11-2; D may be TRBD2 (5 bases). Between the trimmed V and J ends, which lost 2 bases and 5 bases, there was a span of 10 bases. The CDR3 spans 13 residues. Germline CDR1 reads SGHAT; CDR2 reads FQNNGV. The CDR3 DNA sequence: TGTGCCAGCAGCTTAACTAGGAGCCACGAGCAGTACTTC. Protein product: CASSLTRSHEQYF. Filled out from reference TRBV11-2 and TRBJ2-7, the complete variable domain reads EAGVAQSPRYKIIEKRQSVAFWCNPISGHATLYWYQQILGQGPKLLIQFQNNGVVDDSQLPKDRFSAERLKGVDSTLKIQPAKLEDSAVYLCASSLTRSHEQYFGPGTRLTVT.

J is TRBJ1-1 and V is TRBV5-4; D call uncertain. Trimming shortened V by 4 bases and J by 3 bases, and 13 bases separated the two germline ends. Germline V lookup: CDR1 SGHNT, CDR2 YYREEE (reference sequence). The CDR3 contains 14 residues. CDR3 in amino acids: CASSPRPRDTEAFF. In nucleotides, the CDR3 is TGTGCCAGCAGCCCGAGGCCGAGGGACACTGAAGCTTTCTTT. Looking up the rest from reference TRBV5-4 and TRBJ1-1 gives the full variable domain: ETGVTQSPTHLIKTRGQQVTLRCSSQSGHNTVSWYQQALGQGPQFIFQYYREEENGRGNFPPRFSGLQFPNYSSELNVNALELDDSALYLCASSPRPRDTEAFFGQGTRLTVV.